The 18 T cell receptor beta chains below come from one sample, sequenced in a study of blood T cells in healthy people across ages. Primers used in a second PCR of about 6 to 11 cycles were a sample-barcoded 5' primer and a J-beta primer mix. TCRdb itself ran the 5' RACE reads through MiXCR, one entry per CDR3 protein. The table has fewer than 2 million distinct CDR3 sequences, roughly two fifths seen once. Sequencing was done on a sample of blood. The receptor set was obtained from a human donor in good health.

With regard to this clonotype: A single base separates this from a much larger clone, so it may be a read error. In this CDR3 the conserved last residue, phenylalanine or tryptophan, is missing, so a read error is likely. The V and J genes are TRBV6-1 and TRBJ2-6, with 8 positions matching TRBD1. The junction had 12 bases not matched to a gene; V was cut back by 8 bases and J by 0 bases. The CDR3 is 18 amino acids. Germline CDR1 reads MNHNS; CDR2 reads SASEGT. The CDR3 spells CASLVRTGWNSGANVLTV. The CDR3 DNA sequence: TGTGCCAGCCTTGTAAGGACAGGGTGGAACTCTGGGGCCAACGTCCTGACTGTC.

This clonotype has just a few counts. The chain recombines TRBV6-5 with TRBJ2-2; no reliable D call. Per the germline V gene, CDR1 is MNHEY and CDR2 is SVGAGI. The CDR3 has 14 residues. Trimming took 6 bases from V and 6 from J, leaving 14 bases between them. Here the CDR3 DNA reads TGTGCCAGCAGCTCCAGTCCATACCCCGGGGAGCTGTTTTTT. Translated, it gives CASSSSPYPGELFF.

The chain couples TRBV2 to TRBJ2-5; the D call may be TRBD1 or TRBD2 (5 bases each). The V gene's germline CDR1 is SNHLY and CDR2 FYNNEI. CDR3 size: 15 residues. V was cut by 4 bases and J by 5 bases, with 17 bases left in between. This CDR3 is CASSGGRSAYETQYF. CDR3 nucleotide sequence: TGTGCCAGCAGTGGGGGACGTTCAGCCTACGAGACCCAGTACTTC.

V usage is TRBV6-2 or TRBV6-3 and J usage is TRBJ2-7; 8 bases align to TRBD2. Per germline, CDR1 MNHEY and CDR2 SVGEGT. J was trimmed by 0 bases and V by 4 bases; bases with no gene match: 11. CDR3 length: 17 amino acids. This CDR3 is CASSSLLWSGSSYEQYF. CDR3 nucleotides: TGTGCCAGCAGTTCCCTTCTGTGGAGCGGGAGCTCCTACGAGCAGTACTTC.

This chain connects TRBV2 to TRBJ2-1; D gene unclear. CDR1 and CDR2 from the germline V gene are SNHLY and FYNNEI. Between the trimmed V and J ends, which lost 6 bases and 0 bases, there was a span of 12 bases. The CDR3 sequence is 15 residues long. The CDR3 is CASSAVQSSYNEQFF. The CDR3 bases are TGTGCCAGCAGCGCAGTCCAAAGCTCCTACAATGAGCAGTTCTTC.

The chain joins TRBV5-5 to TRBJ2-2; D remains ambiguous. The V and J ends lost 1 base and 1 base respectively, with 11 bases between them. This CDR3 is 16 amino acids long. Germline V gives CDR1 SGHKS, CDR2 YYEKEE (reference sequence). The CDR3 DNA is TGTGCCAGCAGCTTGTTATCTTTACAGAACACCGGGGAGCTGTTTTTT. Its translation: CASSLLSLQNTGELFF.

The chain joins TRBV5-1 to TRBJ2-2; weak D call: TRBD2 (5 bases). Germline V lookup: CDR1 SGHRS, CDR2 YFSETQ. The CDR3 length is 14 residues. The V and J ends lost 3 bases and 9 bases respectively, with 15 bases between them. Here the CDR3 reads CASSSFRGDWELFF. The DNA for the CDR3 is TGCGCCAGCAGCTCGTTCCGGGGTGACTGGGAGCTGTTTTTT.

The CDR3 is CSAGKRREQYF. CDR3 coding DNA: TGCAGTGCTGGAAAAAGACGGGAGCAGTACTTC. The chain combines TRBV20-1 with TRBJ2-7; D gene uncertain. This CDR3 has 11 residues. V lost 5 bases, J lost 7 bases, and 12 bases lay in between. Germline V gene data show CDR1 as DFQATT and CDR2 as SNEGSKA (reference sequence).

Here the CDR3 DNA reads TGTGCCAGCAGCCAGGACACACTCAGCTCCTACGAGCAGTACTTC. This encodes CASSQDTLSSYEQYF. The V call is TRBV7-2, the J call TRBJ2-7; D perhaps matches TRBD1 (5 bases). The CDR3 spans 15 residues. Germline V gene lookup returns CDR1 SGHTA and CDR2 FQGNSA. Trimming left V 5 bases short and J 0 bases short, with 14 bases between.

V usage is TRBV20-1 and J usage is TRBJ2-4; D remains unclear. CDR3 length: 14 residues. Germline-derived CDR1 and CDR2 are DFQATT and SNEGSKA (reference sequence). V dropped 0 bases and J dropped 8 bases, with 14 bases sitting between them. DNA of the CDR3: TGCAGTGCTAGAGATCCCTCAGCCCGGTACATTCAGTACTTC. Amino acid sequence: CSARDPSARYIQYF.

The CDR3 here is CSGGGEYNEQFF. The DNA for the CDR3 is TGCAGCGGGGGGGGCGAGTACAATGAGCAGTTCTTC. The genes are TRBV29-1 and TRBJ2-1, with a weak D call TRBD2 (7 bases). The CDR3 covers 12 residues. The germline V and J ends were trimmed by 7 bases and 4 bases, with 11 bases remaining between them. Germline CDR1 and CDR2: SQVTM and ANQGSEA.

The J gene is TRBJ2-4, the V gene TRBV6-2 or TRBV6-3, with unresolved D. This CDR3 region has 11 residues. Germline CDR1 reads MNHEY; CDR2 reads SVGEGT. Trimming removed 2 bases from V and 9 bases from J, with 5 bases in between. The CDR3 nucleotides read TGTGCCAGCAGTTACGAGGTCATTCAGTACTTC. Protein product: CASSYEVIQYF.

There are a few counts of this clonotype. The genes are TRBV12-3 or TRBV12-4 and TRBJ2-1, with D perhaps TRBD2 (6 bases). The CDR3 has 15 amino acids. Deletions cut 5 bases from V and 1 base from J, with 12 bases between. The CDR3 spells CASSASGTSYNEQFF. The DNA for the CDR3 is TGTGCCAGCAGTGCGTCCGGGACTTCCTACAATGAGCAGTTCTTC.

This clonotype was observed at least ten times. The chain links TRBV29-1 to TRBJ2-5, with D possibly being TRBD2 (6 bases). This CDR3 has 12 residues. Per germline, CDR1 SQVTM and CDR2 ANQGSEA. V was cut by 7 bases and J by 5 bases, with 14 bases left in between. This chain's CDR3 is CSARAGLETQYF. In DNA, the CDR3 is TGCAGCGCAAGGGCGGGGCTGGAGACCCAGTACTTC.

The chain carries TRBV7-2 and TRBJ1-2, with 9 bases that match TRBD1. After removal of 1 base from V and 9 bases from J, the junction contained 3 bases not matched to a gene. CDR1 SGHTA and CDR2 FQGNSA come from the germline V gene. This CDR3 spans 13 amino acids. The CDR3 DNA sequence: TGTGCCAGCAGCTTAGGGACAGGGGACCGCTACACCTTC. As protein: CASSLGTGDRYTF.

The CDR3 coding sequence is TGTGCCATCAGTGAGCGGGGTGGGTCCTACGAGCAGTACTTC. This sequence encodes CAISERGGSYEQYF. V is TRBV10-3 and J is TRBJ2-7, with TRBD2 as a possible D gene (5 bases). CDR1 ENHRY and CDR2 SYGVKD come from the germline V gene. V was clipped by 2 bases and J by 1 base, with 9 bases between them. There are 14 residues in the CDR3.

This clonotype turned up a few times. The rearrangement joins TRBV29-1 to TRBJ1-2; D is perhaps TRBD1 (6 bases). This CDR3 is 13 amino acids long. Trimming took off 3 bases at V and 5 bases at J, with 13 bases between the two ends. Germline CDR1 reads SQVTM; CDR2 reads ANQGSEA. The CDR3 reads CSVEAGAKYGYTF. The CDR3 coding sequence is TGCAGCGTTGAGGCAGGGGCGAAATATGGCTACACCTTC.

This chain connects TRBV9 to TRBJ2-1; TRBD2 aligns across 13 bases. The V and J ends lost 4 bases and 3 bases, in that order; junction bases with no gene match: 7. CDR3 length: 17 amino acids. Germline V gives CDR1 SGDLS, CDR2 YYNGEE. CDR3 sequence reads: CASSIMTSGGIYNEQFF. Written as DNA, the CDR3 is TGTGCCAGCAGCATTATGACTAGCGGGGGGATCTACAATGAGCAGTTCTTC.